Each of the 19 T cell receptor beta chains below was sequenced from the same sample in a study of CD8+ T cells in alopecia areata (dated by TCRdb to about 2018). In the paper's terms, the time point label means: more than 3 weeks on oral tofacitinib. Read against the paper, the sample's treatment or condition label means: oral pan-JAK inhibitor, 5-10 mg twice daily. Libraries were prepared through the immunoSEQ multiplex PCR assay. For TCR sequencing, RNA was extracted from every sample and reverse transcribed into cDNA to serve as template. TCRdb provides this immuneACCESS table in a form limited to in-frame rearrangements. Some clones are lacking; in checked studies, under half of them reflect an unresolved V gene, and why the rest are absent is not known. The sample profile shows about 200,000 clones; roughly 64% of them were found once. Of the sample, more than 3.5% is held by the ten largest clones.

The specimen was CD4+ T cells sorted from blood, collected at week 4, from a patient treated with tofacitinib. The receptors shown here come from a human donor with alopecia areata.

In DNA, the CDR3 is TGTGCCAGCAGCGGACAGGGGTTTCAGCCCCAGCATTTT. Its translation is CASSGQGFQPQHF. The chain employs TRBV25-1 and TRBJ1-5, with 9 positions matching TRBD1. The CDR3 spans 13 residues. J was trimmed by 6 bases and V by 6 bases; bases with no gene match: 3. Germline V gene sequence: CDR1 MGHDK, CDR2 SYGVNS.

The chain recombines TRBV9 with TRBJ2-1; D is undetermined. The germline V gene encodes CDR1 SGDLS and CDR2 YYNGEE. This CDR3 has 11 amino acids. Trimming removed 0 bases from V and 8 bases from J, with 3 bases in between. The CDR3 sequence: CASSVGYEQFF. Here the CDR3 DNA reads TGTGCCAGCAGCGTAGGGTATGAGCAGTTCTTC. Supplemented by reference TRBV9 and TRBJ2-1, the full variable domain reads DSGVTQTPKHLITATGQRVTLRCSPRSGDLSVYWYQQSLDQGLQFLIQYYNGEERAKGNILERFSAQQFPDLHSELNLSSLELGDSALYFCASSVGYEQFFGPGTRLTVL.

This chain uses TRBV5-1 with TRBJ2-7; unclear D gene. Germline V gene data show CDR1 as SGHRS and CDR2 as YFSETQ. CDR3 length: 15 residues. The V end was cut by 1 base, the J end by 2 bases, with 13 bases between. CDR3 nucleotides: TGCGCCAGCAGCTTGACGGACCGTACGACCTACGAGCAGTACTTC. Translating it yields CASSLTDRTTYEQYF.

The chain is built from TRBV29-1 and TRBJ1-2; weak D call: TRBD1 (5 bases). Trimming took 6 bases from V and 3 from J, leaving 11 bases between them. The CDR3 is 12 residues long. Germline assignment: CDR1 SQVTM and CDR2 ANQGSEA. The CDR3 reads CSVGRGDYGYTF. CDR3 DNA sequence: TGCAGCGTAGGGAGGGGTGACTATGGCTACACCTTC.

The chain uses TRBV4-3 and TRBJ1-1; 12 bases fit TRBD1. V shed 3 bases, J shed 5 bases, and the junction held 10 bases outside the gene matches. Germline V gene data show CDR1 as LGHNA and CDR2 as YSLEER. The CDR3 totals 17 residues. The CDR3 loop reads CASSHTGTGGAWTEAFF. DNA for the CDR3: TGCGCCAGCAGCCACACCGGGACAGGGGGCGCGTGGACTGAAGCTTTCTTT.

The genes are TRBV5-1 and TRBJ2-5; 11 bases agree with TRBD2. V was pared by 7 bases and J by 3 bases, with 5 bases of the junction left unmatched. The CDR3 loop spans 14 amino acids. Germline CDR1 reads SGHRS; CDR2 reads YFSETQ. Here the CDR3 DNA reads TGCGCCAGCGGAGGACTAGCGGGCAAAGAGACCCAGTACTTC. It codes for CASGGLAGKETQYF.

J is TRBJ2-5 and V is TRBV2; a possible D gene is TRBD2 (5 bases). Per the germline V gene, CDR1 is SNHLY and CDR2 is FYNNEI. Trimming took off 3 bases at V and 5 bases at J, with 13 bases between the two ends. The CDR3 is 14 residues long. CDR3 coding DNA: TGTGCCAGCAGTGAGCGGCCGTCGGGGGAGACCCAGTACTTC. Translating it yields CASSERPSGETQYF.

CDR3 coding DNA: TGTGCCAGCACCCAGGGGGGTGAGCAGTTCTTC. Translated: CASTQGGEQFF. The V and J genes are TRBV5-6 and TRBJ2-1; tentative D call: TRBD1 (7 bases). This CDR3 is 11 amino acids long. Germline V lookup: CDR1 SGHDT, CDR2 YYEEEE. The V gene lost 6 bases and the J gene lost 9 bases, with 10 bases spanning the gap.

This clone appeared a few times. This sequence joins TRBV30 and TRBJ2-1; 13 positions match TRBD2. This CDR3 spans 13 amino acids. CDR1 GTSNPN and CDR2 SVGIG come from the germline V gene (reference sequence). V lost 4 bases and J lost 9; bases outside the gene matches: 3. CDR3 amino acids: CAWTTSGGSEQFF. The CDR3 DNA follows: TGTGCCTGGACGACTAGCGGGGGGAGTGAGCAGTTCTTC.

The chain carries TRBV29-1 and TRBJ2-2, with 8 nucleotides matching TRBD1. CDR3 size: 15 residues. The ends lost 5 bases at V and 0 bases at J; junction bases unmatched: 5. CDR1 and CDR2 (germline): SQVTM, ANQGSEA. For the CDR3, the DNA is TGCAGCGTTTATGACAGGGGCGCGAACACCGGGGAGCTGTTTTTT. It translates to CSVYDRGANTGELFF.

This clone occurred a few times. The chain links TRBV18 to TRBJ2-7, with a tentative D call TRBD2 (7 bases). In germline, CDR1 is KGHSH, CDR2 LQKENI. V was pared by 3 bases and J by 0 bases, with 12 bases between. This CDR3 spans 15 amino acids. DNA of the CDR3: TGTGCCAGCTCACCGGGGAGGGGGAACTCCTACGAGCAGTACTTC. Amino acids: CASSPGRGNSYEQYF.

The V gene is TRBV15, the J gene TRBJ2-5; 10 bases map to TRBD1. The CDR3 has 15 residues. Trimming cost V 5 bases and J 5 bases; bases outside gene matches: 8. CDR1 and CDR2 (germline): LNHNV, YYDKDF (reference sequence). This CDR3 reads CATSRETGGSETQYF. The CDR3 DNA follows: TGTGCCACCAGCCGCGAGACAGGGGGCTCCGAGACCCAGTACTTC.

This clone was observed a single time. The CDR3 spells CASSQGGQGLYEQYF. The CDR3 DNA follows: TGCGCCAGCAGCCAAGGCGGACAGGGGCTCTACGAGCAGTACTTC. The V gene is TRBV4-3, the J gene TRBJ2-7, with TRBD1 identical over 9 bases. Losses at the gene ends were 1 base for V and 3 bases for J; bases not matched to a gene: 4. This CDR3 comprises 15 residues. From germline, CDR1 is LGHNA and CDR2 YSLEER.

This chain uses TRBV4-3 with TRBJ2-1; the match to TRBD1 covers 8 bases. The germline V gene has CDR1 LGHNA and CDR2 YSLEER. The V gene end was trimmed by 1 base and the J gene end by 8 bases; junction bases not matched to a gene: 10. The CDR3 contains 16 residues. The CDR3 is CASSQGVGQEGDEQFF. The CDR3 DNA follows: TGCGCCAGCAGCCAAGGGGTGGGACAGGAAGGCGATGAGCAGTTCTTC.

There are a few counts of this clone. The J gene is TRBJ2-4, the V gene TRBV29-1, with a weak D call TRBD2 (5 bases). CDR1 and CDR2 from the germline V gene are SQVTM and ANQGSEA. The V and J ends lost 4 bases and 2 bases respectively, with 6 bases between them. The CDR3 has 12 residues. The CDR3 region has the DNA TGCAGCGTTGGGACTCCCAAAAACATTCAGTACTTC. It codes for CSVGTPKNIQYF. The full variable domain, with the rest looked up from reference TRBV29-1 and TRBJ2-4, is SAVISQKPSRDICQRGTSLTIQCQVDSQVTMMFWYRQQPGQSLTLIATANQGSEATYESGFVIDKFPISRPNLTFSTLTVSNMSPEDSSIYLCSVGTPKNIQYFGAGTRLSVL.

The chain links TRBV2 to TRBJ2-7; D might be TRBD1 (5 bases). The CDR3 runs to 13 residues. V was trimmed by 6 bases and J by 0 bases, leaving 9 bases between them. Germline CDR1 is SNHLY and CDR2 is FYNNEI. The CDR3 protein is CASSPDSSYEQYF. As DNA, the CDR3 is TGTGCCAGCAGCCCCGACAGCTCCTACGAGCAGTACTTC.

This chain connects TRBV7-5 to TRBJ1-2; TRBD1 reflects the table's D call only, with no check against the DNA. TRBV7-5 is deemed a pseudogene. This CDR3 region has 14 residues. This CDR3 is CARSLRDRDNGYTF. The CDR3 nucleotides are TGTGCCAGAAGCTTGCGAGACAGGGATAATGGCTACACCTTC.

As for this clone: Other DNA sequences in this specimen translate into the identical CDR3. CDR3 DNA sequence: TGTGCCTGGAGTGTACCAGGGTCGTATGGCTACACCTTC. It translates to CAWSVPGSYGYTF. The chain joins TRBV30 to TRBJ1-2; TRBD1 might be the D (5 bases). Per germline, CDR1 GTSNPN and CDR2 SVGIG (reference sequence). Trimming left V 0 bases short and J 5 bases short, with 10 bases between. The CDR3 has 13 amino acids.

The CDR3 coding sequence is TGCGCCAGCAGTCTTTCGGGGTCGCCTGAAGCTTTCTTT. It codes for CASSLSGSPEAFF. V gene TRBV5-1 combines with J gene TRBJ1-1; D unresolved. The ends were cut back, 5 bases at V and 6 bases at J, with 14 bases in the middle. The CDR3 runs to 13 residues. Germline V CDR1 and CDR2: SGHRS, YFSETQ.